This entry lists 24 T cell receptor beta chains sequenced from one sample in a study of blood T cell repertoires in COVID-19. Here immunoSEQ multiplex PCR was the method, and the copy in TCRdb shows in-frame clones only, minus some. The data contain approximately 200,000 clones, more than 80% of them singletons. The specimen was PBMCs or T cells enriched from blood (not recorded which). These TCRs come from a young man who had recovered from COVID-19.

V gene TRBV6-5 combines with J gene TRBJ1-5; D is perhaps TRBD1 (5 bases). V was shortened by 6 bases and J by 0 bases, with 12 bases between the two germline ends. There are 15 residues in the CDR3. CDR1 is MNHEY and CDR2 is SVGAGI in the germline V gene. The CDR3 reads CASRIDRNSNQPQHF. The CDR3, as DNA: TGTGCCAGCAGGATAGACAGAAATAGCAATCAGCCCCAGCATTTT.

CDR3 protein: CASSPGVLPIAKNIQYF. CDR3 sequence (DNA): TGCGCCAGCAGCCCGGGGGTACTACCTATAGCCAAAAACATTCAGTACTTC. The gene calls are TRBV4-1 and TRBJ2-4; possible D gene TRBD2, 6 bases. CDR3 length: 17 amino acids. Germline values: CDR1 MGHRA, CDR2 YSYEKL. Between the trimmed V and J ends, which lost 4 bases and 0 bases, there was a span of 16 bases.

This clone was observed a single time. This chain links TRBV15 with TRBJ1-4, with TRBD1 identical over 10 bases. Germline CDR1 LNHNV, CDR2 YYDKDF (reference sequence). The CDR3 has 17 residues. Trimming removed 1 base from V and 5 bases from J; junction bases left unmatched: 7. The DNA for the CDR3 is TGTGCCACCAGCAGAGTCCCGGGACAGGGGAAAAATGAAAAACTGTTTTTT. Amino acid sequence: CATSRVPGQGKNEKLFF.

The V gene is TRBV4-1, the J gene TRBJ2-7; D uncertain. The germline gives CDR1 MGHRA, CDR2 YSYEKL. The CDR3 has 15 residues. V was trimmed by 4 bases and J by 1 base, leaving 14 bases between them. The CDR3 nucleotides are TGCGCCAGCAGCCTAAGACGAGCACAGTCCTACGAGCAGTACTTC. This translates into CASSLRRAQSYEQYF.

V and J are TRBV6-1 and TRBJ2-4; 9 bases are a match to TRBD1. V was pared by 2 bases and J by 7 bases, with 3 bases of the junction left unmatched. The CDR3 runs 14 residues. Germline V CDR1 and CDR2: MNHNS, SASEGT. CDR3 region: CASSETGTGNIQYF. Written as DNA, the CDR3 is TGTGCCAGCAGTGAAACCGGGACAGGGAACATTCAGTACTTC.

This clone was counted a few times. The rearrangement links TRBV5-1 to TRBJ2-7; D ambiguous. There are 15 residues in the CDR3. Germline values: CDR1 SGHRS, CDR2 YFSETQ. V lost 1 base to trimming and J lost 4 bases, with 15 bases between them. Written as DNA, the CDR3 is TGCGCCAGCAGCTTGAGTAGCTCCACAAATTACGAGCAGTACTTC. Translated, it gives CASSLSSSTNYEQYF.

This sequence joins TRBV5-1 and TRBJ2-5, with 13 bases aligning to TRBD2. This CDR3 comprises 15 residues. In germline, CDR1 is SGHRS, CDR2 YFSETQ. V was pared by 4 bases and J by 5 bases, with 5 bases of the junction left unmatched. This chain's CDR3 is CASSPTSGGAETQYF. The CDR3 DNA is TGCGCCAGCAGCCCCACTAGCGGGGGGGCCGAGACCCAGTACTTC.

The rearrangement uses TRBV28 and TRBJ2-2, with 7 bases lining up with TRBD2. The CDR3 extends over 16 amino acids. Germline values: CDR1 MDHEN, CDR2 SYDVKM. After removal of 0 bases from V and 5 bases from J, the junction contained 6 bases not matched to a gene. The CDR3 here is CASSLWGEGRTGELFF. The DNA of the CDR3 is TGTGCCAGCAGTTTATGGGGGGAGGGCCGTACCGGGGAGCTGTTTTTT.

This clone occurred once. V usage is TRBV28 and J usage is TRBJ1-1, with 9 positions matching TRBD1. This CDR3 has 16 residues. Per germline, CDR1 MDHEN and CDR2 SYDVKM. After removal of 5 bases from V and 3 bases from J, the junction contained 10 bases not matched to a gene. In nucleotides, the CDR3 is TGTGCCAGCAGTCTCGGACAGGGGAGAAAATACACTGAAGCTTTCTTT. This translates into CASSLGQGRKYTEAFF.

J is TRBJ2-2 and V is TRBV9; TRBD1 matches 7 bases. The CDR3 consists of 19 residues. Germline V gene data show CDR1 as SGDLS and CDR2 as YYNGEE. The V and J ends lost 0 bases and 3 bases, in that order; junction bases with no gene match: 14. CDR3 residues: CASSVELYPGQIYTGELFF. In DNA form, the CDR3 reads TGTGCCAGCAGCGTAGAGTTATACCCGGGACAGATATACACCGGGGAGCTGTTTTTT. Drawing the rest from reference TRBV9 and TRBJ2-2, the complete variable domain is DSGVTQTPKHLITATGQRVTLRCSPRSGDLSVYWYQQSLDQGLQFLIQYYNGEERAKGNILERFSAQQFPDLHSELNLSSLELGDSALYFCASSVELYPGQIYTGELFFGEGSRLTVL.

CDR3 in amino acids: CSVERDRLGEQFF. CDR3 DNA sequence: TGCAGCGTTGAGCGGGACAGGCTGGGTGAGCAGTTCTTC. The V and J genes are TRBV29-1 and TRBJ2-1; TRBD1 matches 8 bases. The CDR3 sequence is 13 residues long. CDR1 and CDR2 (germline): SQVTM, ANQGSEA. V dropped 3 bases and J dropped 9; count of bases not matched to a gene: 7.

This clone was counted a single time. The chain is built from TRBV13 and TRBJ2-3, with 10 bases that match TRBD2. CDR3 length: 15 residues. Germline V gene lookup returns CDR1 PRHDT and CDR2 FYEKMQ (reference sequence). V gave up 5 bases and J gave up 0 bases; unmatched junction bases: 2. CDR3 protein: CASSPTSGSTDTQYF. The CDR3 region has the DNA TGTGCCAGCAGCCCGACTAGCGGGAGCACAGATACGCAGTATTTT.

V is TRBV5-5 and J is TRBJ2-6; 7 bases agree with TRBD1. CDR3 length: 15 amino acids. Germline CDR1 and CDR2: SGHKS and YYEKEE (reference sequence). V dropped 4 bases and J dropped 5; count of bases not matched to a gene: 6. This CDR3 reads CASSTGTVWANVLTF. CDR3 DNA sequence: TGTGCCAGCAGCACTGGGACAGTCTGGGCCAACGTCCTGACTTTC.

The rearrangement links TRBV9 to TRBJ1-1; TRBD1 matches 11 bases. This CDR3 is 14 amino acids long. After removal of 3 bases from V and 4 bases from J, the junction contained 2 bases not matched to a gene. CDR1 and CDR2 (germline): SGDLS, YYNGEE. The CDR3 nucleotides are TGTGCCAGCAGCGGGGACAGGGGGACCACTGAAGCTTTCTTT. This gives the protein CASSGDRGTTEAFF. Full variable domain (outside the CDR3, taken from reference TRBV9 and TRBJ1-1): DSGVTQTPKHLITATGQRVTLRCSPRSGDLSVYWYQQSLDQGLQFLIQYYNGEERAKGNILERFSAQQFPDLHSELNLSSLELGDSALYFCASSGDRGTTEAFFGQGTRLTVV.

V and J are TRBV5-1 and TRBJ2-1, with TRBD1 identical over 8 bases. J was trimmed by 9 bases and V by 5 bases; bases with no gene match: 10. There are 14 residues in the CDR3. Per germline, CDR1 SGHRS and CDR2 YFSETQ. The CDR3 region is CASRGQGAWGEQFF. The CDR3 DNA reads TGCGCCAGCAGAGGGCAGGGGGCTTGGGGTGAGCAGTTCTTC.

This chain links TRBV19 with TRBJ2-1, with D possibly TRBD2 on 6 matching bases. Germline CDR1 is LNHDA and CDR2 is SQIVND (reference sequence). V was cut by 5 bases and J by 8 bases, with 13 bases left in between. There are 13 residues in the CDR3. The DNA for the CDR3 is TGTGCCAGTAGTGCAGGGTGGGAGGATGAGCAGTTCTTC. Protein product: CASSAGWEDEQFF.

The chain uses TRBV10-1 and TRBJ1-5, with a possible D match to TRBD1 (5 bases). Germline V gene sequence: CDR1 WNHNN, CDR2 SYGVQD (reference sequence). Trimming removed 0 bases at V and 9 bases at J, with 12 bases between. The CDR3 spans 14 residues. The CDR3 nucleotides are TGCGCCAGCAGTGAGTCGGGGCAGGGAAGGCCCCAGCATTTT. Translation gives CASSESGQGRPQHF.

This clone was detected a few times. The gene calls are TRBV6-1 and TRBJ2-1; 7 bases are a match to TRBD2. Germline lookup yields CDR1 MNHNS and CDR2 SASEGT. J was trimmed by 4 bases and V by 0 bases; bases with no gene match: 9. The CDR3 spans 17 residues. The CDR3 DNA follows: TGTGCCAGCAGTGAAGCTCGCCAAAGCGGGGCATACAATGAGCAGTTCTTC. As protein: CASSEARQSGAYNEQFF.

The chain carries TRBV5-1 and TRBJ2-1; D uncertain. Trimming shortened V by 2 bases and J by 0 bases, and 9 bases separated the two germline ends. This CDR3 region has 15 residues. Germline V gene lookup returns CDR1 SGHRS and CDR2 YFSETQ. The CDR3 DNA is TGCGCCAGCAGCTTTAGCCCGAGCTCCTACAATGAGCAGTTCTTC. It encodes CASSFSPSSYNEQFF.

The J gene is TRBJ1-1, the V gene TRBV12-3 or TRBV12-4; tentatively, D is TRBD1 (5 bases). The CDR3 extends over 13 amino acids. V was shortened by 6 bases and J by 5 bases, with 13 bases between the two germline ends. CDR3 protein: CASRGDRITEAFF. The CDR3 DNA is TGTGCCAGCAGGGGCGACAGAATAACTGAAGCTTTCTTT.

The chain joins TRBV29-1 to TRBJ1-4; D possibly corresponds to TRBD1 (5 bases). This CDR3 is 13 amino acids long. Trimming pared 4 bases from V and 7 bases from J, leaving 13 bases between. Germline V gene lookup returns CDR1 SQVTM and CDR2 ANQGSEA. This CDR3 reads CSVGVEGSEKLFF. The CDR3 bases are TGCAGCGTTGGGGTGGAGGGGAGTGAAAAACTGTTTTTT.

V usage is TRBV4-1 and J usage is TRBJ2-2, with D perhaps matching TRBD2 (6 bases). The germline gives CDR1 MGHRA, CDR2 YSYEKL. This CDR3 is built from 18 residues. V was cut by 4 bases and J by 6 bases, with 24 bases left in between. This CDR3 reads CASSPGLLARTRSGELFF. The CDR3 DNA reads TGCGCCAGCAGCCCGGGACTCCTGGCACGAACGAGGTCCGGGGAGCTGTTTTTT.

The chain employs TRBV15 and TRBJ2-3; 10 bases map to TRBD2. The CDR3 runs to 16 residues. Looked up from germline, CDR1 is LNHNV and CDR2 is YYDKDF (reference sequence). Losses at the gene ends were 5 bases for V and 6 bases for J; bases not matched to a gene: 11. CDR3 nucleotide sequence: TGTGCCACCAGCGCTCTGACAGCGGGGGGGCGGGATACGCAGTATTTT. Translating it yields CATSALTAGGRDTQYF.

The J gene is TRBJ1-1, the V gene TRBV5-4; D is possibly TRBD1 (5 bases). Trimming removed 1 base at V and 4 bases at J, with 8 bases between. The CDR3 consists of 13 residues. Germline loops: CDR1 SGHNT, CDR2 YYREEE (reference sequence). CDR3 residues: CASSLQGGTEAFF. The CDR3 DNA reads as TGTGCCAGCAGCTTGCAGGGCGGCACTGAAGCTTTCTTT.